This is a list of T cell receptor beta chains from one sample in a study of T-cell reconstitution after alpha-beta-depleted transplantation in children. TCRdb redid the calling of the PCR reads with MiXCR, one entry per CDR3 protein. The table shows 190,000 or so distinct CDR3 sequences, with roughly 6% occurring only once. Sample: PBMCs, taken before TCRalphabeta/CD19-depleted stem cell transplant. The receptor source for this set is a girl under three years old with combined immunodeficiency, due to receive a stem cell transplant. Each CDR3 is given without its conserved first and last residue. The D gene is left open where the match is weak.

D,V,J,CDR3
.,TRBV4-1,TRBJ1-1,ASSQEGFGDTEAF
.,TRBV12-3/TRBV12-4,TRBJ2-1,ASNAPTGREQF
.,TRBV5-1,TRBJ2-1,ASSPSGGAEGNEQF
.,TRBV21-1,TRBJ1-5,ASSSGHHNQPQH
.,TRBV5-1,TRBJ2-7,ASSILGDRRVNEQY
.,TRBV20-1,TRBJ1-3,SATTGNTIY
TRBD2,TRBV5-1,TRBJ2-1,ASSWWTERGVYNEQF
TRBD2,TRBV9,TRBJ2-1,ASSKHSGSSYNEQF
.,TRBV20-1,TRBJ2-1,SAPKFAEQF
TRBD1,TRBV28,TRBJ2-7,ARSASRGLDRADYEQY
.,TRBV10-3,TRBJ2-2,AISESISATNTGELF
.,TRBV24-1,TRBJ1-5,ATSADWNQPQH
.,TRBV21-1,TRBJ2-3,ASSICTDTQY
TRBD2,TRBV7-2,TRBJ2-7,ASSLAGLAGPYEQY